A selection of T cell receptor beta chains follows, all from one sample in a study of T cells in Graves' hyperthyroidism and ophthalmopathy. TCRdb re-called the multiplex PCR reads through MiXCR, storing one row per CDR3 protein. The sample lists approximately 400,000 distinct CDR3 sequences, 15% to 19% occurring once. The specimen was blood. These receptors originate from a woman younger than 35 with Graves' hyperthyroidism that later progressed to Graves' ophthalmopathy. Both conserved end residues are part of each CDR3. The D gene is left open where the match is weak. Expanded clones are given a class, and other clones once, few, many or no size at all.

D	size	V	length	J	CDR3	DNA
.	few	TRBV13	16	TRBJ2-2	CASSPAGRMNTGEPFF	TGTGCCAGCAGCCCAGCGGGCAGGATGAACACCGGGGAGCCGTTTTTT
.	.	TRBV4-1	15	TRBJ1-4	CASSQREMANEKLFF	TGCGCCAGCAGCCAGAGAGAGATGGCTAATGAAAAACTGTTTTTT
TRBD2	many	TRBV6-1	17	TRBJ2-1	CASSHRLAGGPHNEQFF	TGTGCCAGCAGCCACAGACTAGCGGGAGGGCCCCACAATGAGCAGTTCTTC
TRBD1	many	TRBV5-6	14	TRBJ1-6	CASSWTGENSPLHF	TGTGCCAGCAGCTGGACAGGAGAGAATTCACCCCTCCACTTT
.	.	TRBV27	15	TRBJ1-2	CASSLSAQQAYGYTF	TGTGCCAGCAGTTTATCGGCACAGCAAGCCTATGGCTACACCTTC
.	few	TRBV29-1	14	TRBJ1-3	CSVGETGRGNTIYF	TGCAGCGTTGGGGAGACGGGGCGTGGAAACACCATATATTTT
TRBD2	many	TRBV28	16	TRBJ2-5	CASSSRLAGNQETQYF	TGTGCCAGCAGTTCGCGACTAGCGGGAAACCAAGAGACCCAGTACTTC
.	.	TRBV5-5	14	TRBJ2-3	CASSLERVGDTQYF	TGTGCCAGCAGCTTGGAGCGGGTGGGGGATACGCAGTATTTT
TRBD1	many	TRBV6-2/TRBV6-3	15	TRBJ2-3	CASSPGTGATDTQYF	TGTGCCAGCAGCCCCGGGACAGGGGCAACAGATACGCAGTATTTT
.	.	TRBV5-1	17	TRBJ2-5	CASSWTAGSGPQETQYF	TGCGCCAGCAGCTGGACCGCCGGGAGCGGGCCCCAAGAGACCCAGTACTTC
TRBD2	.	TRBV24-1	17	TRBJ2-1	CATSDPGDSGAPNEQFF	TGTGCCACCAGTGATCCGGGAGATAGCGGGGCCCCGAATGAGCAGTTCTTC
.	many	TRBV9	13	TRBJ2-7	CASSLRTGYEQYF	TGTGCCAGCAGCCTCCGGACGGGCTACGAGCAGTACTTC
TRBD2	few	TRBV6-1	13	TRBJ2-5	CAISGTTQETQYF	TGTGCCATCTCCGGGACTACCCAAGAGACCCAGTACTTC
.	many	TRBV6-2/TRBV6-3	13	TRBJ2-7	CASTDSLPYEQYF	TGTGCCAGCACCGACAGTCTGCCCTACGAGCAGTACTTC
.	few	TRBV19	15	TRBJ2-1	CASSPARLGSYEQFF	TGTGCCAGTAGTCCAGCCCGACTCGGCTCCTACGAGCAGTTCTTC
.	many	TRBV5-1	14	TRBJ2-1	CASSLGGKVDEQFF	TGCGCCAGCAGCTTGGGTGGGAAGGTGGATGAGCAGTTCTTC
TRBD1	.	TRBV10-2	13	TRBJ1-4	CASRDRGNEKLFF	TGCGCCAGCAGGGACAGGGGTAATGAAAAACTGTTTTTT
TRBD2	many	TRBV7-9	17	TRBJ2-1	CASSPLLGLALPGEQFF	TGTGCCAGCAGCCCCCTTCTGGGACTAGCGCTGCCCGGTGAGCAGTTCTTC
TRBD1	many	TRBV7-9	14	TRBJ2-7	CASSSPDRGHEQYF	TGTGCCAGCAGCTCGCCGGACAGGGGCCACGAGCAGTACTTC
TRBD1	few	TRBV27	14	TRBJ1-5	CASRGPGTGEPQHF	TGTGCCAGCAGAGGACCTGGGACAGGGGAGCCCCAGCATTTT
TRBD1	.	TRBV27	17	TRBJ1-2	CASSTGGAGIRYSGYTF	TGTGCCAGCAGTACAGGGGGCGCCGGAATAAGATATAGTGGCTACACCTTC
TRBD1	.	TRBV7-9	15	TRBJ1-1	CASSYYPGGRTEAFF	TGTGCCAGCAGCTATTATCCAGGGGGCAGGACTGAAGCTTTCTTT
.	.	TRBV30	12	TRBJ2-3	CAWSVTTDTHYF	TGTGCCTGGAGTGTTACCACAGATACGCACTATTTT
.	many	TRBV28	18	TRBJ2-7	CASSLGRFPTELSYEQYF	TGTGCCAGCAGTTTAGGGAGGTTCCCAACCGAATTATCCTACGAGCAGTACTTC
.	few	TRBV6-2/TRBV6-3	12	TRBJ2-3	CAIGGHTDTRYF	TGTGCCATAGGGGGGCACACAGATACGCGGTATTTT
.	few	TRBV24-1	12	TRBJ1-4	CATSDSSEKLFF	TGTGCCACCAGTGATTCCTCTGAAAAACTGTTTTTT
.	many	TRBV28	15	TRBJ2-6	CASSLHGAGANVLTF	TGTGCCAGCAGTCTCCACGGGGCTGGGGCCAACGTCCTGACTTTC
TRBD1	many	TRBV6-5	16	TRBJ1-1	CASSYSGQGAYTEAFF	TGTGCCAGCAGTTACTCCGGACAGGGGGCTTACACTGAAGCTTTCTTT
.	many	TRBV4-3	14	TRBJ1-2	CASSQEPVDYGYTF	TGCGCCAGCAGCCAAGAACCAGTGGACTATGGCTACACCTTC
TRBD2	.	TRBV7-6	19	TRBJ2-1	CASSLALSGLAGGQIEQFF	TGTGCCAGCAGCTTAGCGCTGTCCGGACTAGCGGGAGGGCAAATTGAGCAGTTCTTC
.	.	TRBV24-1	12	TRBJ2-2	CATKGNAGELFF	TGTGCCACCAAGGGGAACGCCGGGGAGCTGTTTTTT
TRBD2	.	TRBV27	16	TRBJ2-1	CASSFTSGRAYNEQFF	TGTGCCAGCAGTTTCACTAGCGGGAGGGCCTACAATGAGCAGTTCTTC
TRBD2	once	TRBV2	15	TRBJ2-1	CASTGTSGMGGQQFF	TGTGCCAGCACCGGGACTAGCGGGATGGGCGGCCAGCAGTTCTTC
.	.	TRBV6-1	16	TRBJ2-5	CASSRGGGTTQETQYF	TGTGCCAGCAGTAGGGGCGGCGGAACTACCCAAGAGACCCAGTACTTC
.	many	TRBV6-1	12	TRBJ2-7	CASTDRSYEQYF	TGTGCCAGCACTGACAGGTCCTACGAGCAGTACTTC
.	many	TRBV7-2	15	TRBJ1-1	CASSLAGGLDTEAFF	TGTGCCAGCAGCTTAGCTGGGGGGCTGGATACTGAAGCTTTCTTT
.	.	TRBV9	15	TRBJ2-3	CASSVEGQRGDTQYF	TGTGCCAGCAGCGTAGAAGGACAGAGAGGAGATACGCAGTATTTT
.	.	TRBV7-9	15	TRBJ2-1	CASSRTGSSYNERFF	TGTGCCAGCAGCCGGACGGGCAGCTCCTACAATGAGCGGTTCTTC
TRBD1	.	TRBV7-9	16	TRBJ1-5	CASSRDRIGSNQPQHF	TGTGCCAGCAGCCGGGACAGAATCGGAAGCAATCAGCCCCAGCATTTT
.	.	TRBV10-3	16	TRBJ1-6	CAISESRGSYNSPLHF	TGTGCCATCAGTGAGTCGAGGGGGTCCTATAATTCACCCCTCCACTTT
TRBD1	many	TRBV10-3	15	TRBJ2-1	CAISESYRGHNEQFF	TGTGCCATCAGTGAGTCATACAGGGGACACAATGAGCAGTTCTTC
TRBD1	many	TRBV6-2/TRBV6-3	15	TRBJ2-7	CASSQTPTGVYEQYF	TGTGCCAGCAGCCAAACCCCGACAGGGGTCTACGAGCAGTACTTC
.	.	TRBV6-2/TRBV6-3	15	TRBJ2-2	CASSYWAENTGELFF	TGTGCCAGCAGTTACTGGGCTGAGAACACCGGGGAGCTGTTTTTT
.	many	TRBV28	15	TRBJ1-5	CASSPTGQTNQPQHF	TGTGCCAGCAGTCCCACTGGGCAGACCAATCAGCCCCAGCATTTT
TRBD1	.	TRBV19	16	TRBJ2-3	CASSIDPDRGTDTQYF	TGTGCCAGTAGTATAGATCCTGACAGGGGCACAGATACGCAGTATTTT
.	.	TRBV5-1	15	TRBJ2-7	CASSQKGDISYEQYF	TGCGCCAGCAGCCAAAAGGGGGACATCTCCTACGAGCAGTACTTC
.	many	TRBV24-1	14	TRBJ1-5	CATSDFTSNQPQHF	TGTGCCACCAGTGATTTCACTAGCAATCAGCCCCAGCATTTT
.	.	TRBV6-1	15	TRBJ2-7	CASSEAPGPPYEQYF	TGTGCCAGCAGTGAAGCCCCGGGTCCACCCTACGAGCAGTACTTC
TRBD2	many	TRBV12-3/TRBV12-4	17	TRBJ2-3	CASTPSGSFPPTDTQYF	TGTGCCAGCACCCCTAGCGGGAGTTTTCCTCCCACAGATACGCAGTATTTT
.	many	TRBV29-1	13	TRBJ2-5	CSVTPTGLETQYF	TGCAGCGTAACCCCAACAGGGTTGGAGACCCAGTACTTC
TRBD1	many	TRBV12-3/TRBV12-4	15	TRBJ2-7	CASSLGQGAPYEQYF	TGTGCCAGCAGTTTAGGGCAGGGGGCTCCCTACGAGCAGTACTTC
.	many	TRBV11-1	14	TRBJ2-1	CASSLGTPINEQFF	TGTGCCAGCAGCTTAGGGACCCCCATCAATGAGCAGTTCTTC
TRBD2	.	TRBV5-6	15	TRBJ2-5	CASSLAAGGQETPYF	TGTGCCAGCAGCTTGGCCGCGGGAGGGCAAGAGACCCCGTACTTC
TRBD2	many	TRBV7-9	17	TRBJ2-1	CASNPPSGLAGEAEQFF	TGTGCCAGCAACCCCCCCAGCGGACTAGCGGGAGAGGCTGAGCAGTTCTTC
TRBD1	.	TRBV28	14	TRBJ1-6	CASSLGQRDSPLHF	TGTGCCAGCAGTTTGGGACAGCGGGATTCACCCCTCCACTTT
.	.	TRBV5-4	15	TRBJ2-7	CASSPSPGKSYEQYF	TGTGCCAGCAGCCCGTCCCCAGGGAAATCTTACGAGCAGTACTTC
.	.	TRBV20-1	12	TRBJ2-7	CSADRTTYEQYF	TGCAGTGCTGACAGGACAACCTACGAGCAGTACTTC
.	.	TRBV5-1	14	TRBJ1-1	CAGSLETGNTEAFF	TGCGCCGGCAGCTTAGAGACAGGGAACACTGAAGCTTTCTTT
TRBD1	many	TRBV5-1	15	TRBJ2-5	CASNLGTGREETQYF	TGCGCCAGCAATCTCGGGACAGGGAGGGAAGAGACCCAGTACTTC
.	many	TRBV20-1	15	TRBJ2-1	CSAHGLAKSYNEQFF	TGCAGTGCCCATGGGCTAGCGAAATCCTACAATGAGCAGTTCTTC